Listed below are T cell receptor beta chains from one sample, sequenced in a study of Graves' ophthalmopathy and Graves' hyperthyroidism. TCRdb re-analysed the multiplex PCR reads in MiXCR, keeping a single row per CDR3 protein. Of roughly 300,000 distinct CDR3 sequences listed, 15% to 20% are singletons. The sample consisted of peripheral blood. These receptors were collected from an adult man with Graves' ophthalmopathy. The CDR3 runs from the conserved cysteine through the conserved F or W. Fields, in order: J gene, V gene, clone size, D gene, CDR3 DNA, CDR3 protein. D genes are given only for firm matches. Clone size is given for some rows only: seen once, a few or many times, or a class if the clone is expanded.

j_gene: TRBJ2-7; v_gene: TRBV20-1; abundance: many; d_gene: TRBD1; CDR3nt: TGCAGTGCTAGAGTCGTGGGACAGGGCTACGAGCAGTACTTC; CDR3aa: CSARVVGQGYEQYF
j_gene: TRBJ2-7; v_gene: TRBV2; abundance: many; d_gene: TRBD2; CDR3nt: TGTGCCAGCGCTCCTGAGGGGAGGGGAAACTTC; CDR3aa: CASAPEGRGNF
j_gene: TRBJ1-3; v_gene: TRBV6-5; abundance: many; d_gene: .; CDR3nt: TGTGCCAGCAGTATGGAGTCTGGAAACACCATATATTTT; CDR3aa: CASSMESGNTIYF
j_gene: TRBJ1-2; v_gene: TRBV6-1; abundance: .; d_gene: TRBD1; CDR3nt: TGTGCCAGCAGGGTCGGGACAGACTATGGCTACACCTTC; CDR3aa: CASRVGTDYGYTF
j_gene: TRBJ1-2; v_gene: TRBV12-3/TRBV12-4; abundance: many; d_gene: .; CDR3nt: TGTGCCAGCACCCAGGGACGAAACTATGGCTACACCTTC; CDR3aa: CASTQGRNYGYTF
j_gene: TRBJ2-7; v_gene: TRBV12-3/TRBV12-4; abundance: many; d_gene: .; CDR3nt: TGTGCCAGCAGTTTAAAGAACGGGCCCTCCTACGAGCAGTACTTC; CDR3aa: CASSLKNGPSYEQYF
j_gene: TRBJ1-6; v_gene: TRBV6-1; abundance: .; d_gene: .; CDR3nt: TGTGCCAGCAGTGATTTGGGGGGGCAAGCACCCCTCCACTTT; CDR3aa: CASSDLGGQAPLHF
j_gene: TRBJ1-1; v_gene: TRBV6-5; abundance: many; d_gene: .; CDR3nt: TGTGCCAGCAGTAGCACAGGGCCGAACACTGAAGCTTTCTTT; CDR3aa: CASSSTGPNTEAFF
j_gene: TRBJ2-7; v_gene: TRBV12-3/TRBV12-4; abundance: many; d_gene: TRBD2; CDR3nt: TGTGCCAGCAGTTTTTCTGGGAGCGGGAGATTAAACGAGCAGTACTTC; CDR3aa: CASSFSGSGRLNEQYF
j_gene: TRBJ2-7; v_gene: TRBV18; abundance: .; d_gene: TRBD2; CDR3nt: TGTGCCAGCTCACCGTCTCCCGGGACTAGCTCCTACGAGCAGTACTTC; CDR3aa: CASSPSPGTSSYEQYF
j_gene: TRBJ1-1; v_gene: TRBV7-3; abundance: many; d_gene: .; CDR3nt: TGTGCCAGCAGCGCCGTCGGGCCCCCCACTGAAGCTTTCTTT; CDR3aa: CASSAVGPPTEAFF
j_gene: TRBJ2-7; v_gene: TRBV5-1; abundance: many; d_gene: TRBD1; CDR3nt: TGCGCCAGCAGCATGACAGGGGCCTACGAGCAGTACTTC; CDR3aa: CASSMTGAYEQYF
j_gene: TRBJ2-2; v_gene: TRBV6-2/TRBV6-3; abundance: many; d_gene: .; CDR3nt: TGTGCCAGCACGGTGGGGACGACCGGGGAGCTGTTTTTT; CDR3aa: CASTVGTTGELFF
j_gene: TRBJ1-1; v_gene: TRBV20-1; abundance: .; d_gene: .; CDR3nt: TGCAGTGCTAGAGGAGGGGGGCACACTGAAGCTTTCTTT; CDR3aa: CSARGGGHTEAFF
j_gene: TRBJ1-5; v_gene: TRBV11-2; abundance: many; d_gene: .; CDR3nt: TGTGCCAGCAGCTTAGGAGGTGGGGGGTCTAGCAATCAGCCCCAGCATTTT; CDR3aa: CASSLGGGGSSNQPQHF
j_gene: TRBJ1-5; v_gene: TRBV4-2; abundance: many; d_gene: .; CDR3nt: TGTGCCAGCAGCCCTGGGGGAGGGGCTTCCTTAAGCAATCAGCCCCAGCATTTT; CDR3aa: CASSPGGGASLSNQPQHF
j_gene: TRBJ1-2; v_gene: TRBV12-3/TRBV12-4; abundance: many; d_gene: TRBD1; CDR3nt: TGTGCCAGCAGCTACAGGGGACAGGGGGCGCATAATGGCTACACCTTC; CDR3aa: CASSYRGQGAHNGYTF
j_gene: TRBJ1-1; v_gene: TRBV6-5; abundance: many; d_gene: .; CDR3nt: TGTGCCAACAGTCGGCGGTTGGACACTGAAGCTTTCTTT; CDR3aa: CANSRRLDTEAFF
j_gene: TRBJ1-5; v_gene: TRBV7-2; abundance: few; d_gene: .; CDR3nt: TGTGCCAGCAGCTTAGGCAGGTTTCAGCCCCAGCATTTT; CDR3aa: CASSLGRFQPQHF
j_gene: TRBJ2-7; v_gene: TRBV5-1; abundance: many; d_gene: TRBD1; CDR3nt: TGTGCCAGCAGTTTGGGACAGGGGGCCTACGAGCAGTACTTC; CDR3aa: CASSLGQGAYEQYF
j_gene: TRBJ1-1; v_gene: TRBV6-5; abundance: many; d_gene: .; CDR3nt: TGTGCCAGCAGTTTGGGAGCTCCCCACACTGAAGCTTTCTTT; CDR3aa: CASSLGAPHTEAFF
j_gene: TRBJ1-3; v_gene: TRBV7-9; abundance: many; d_gene: .; CDR3nt: TGTGCCAGCAGCCCTCGGGGGGGGGCTGGAAACACCATATATTTT; CDR3aa: CASSPRGGAGNTIYF
j_gene: TRBJ1-2; v_gene: TRBV5-1; abundance: many; d_gene: .; CDR3nt: TGCGCCAGCAGCCCAGAACGCAGGGGACGATACAACTATGGCTACACCTTC; CDR3aa: CASSPERRGRYNYGYTF
j_gene: TRBJ2-5; v_gene: TRBV11-1; abundance: .; d_gene: .; CDR3nt: TGTGCCAGCAGCCCTGGGAGTCAGGGTATTCGTAAAGAGACCCAGTACTTC; CDR3aa: CASSPGSQGIRKETQYF
j_gene: TRBJ2-7; v_gene: TRBV20-1; abundance: many; d_gene: TRBD1; CDR3nt: TGCAGTGCAGGAGGGACAGGGAAGTACGAGCAGTACTTC; CDR3aa: CSAGGTGKYEQYF
j_gene: TRBJ2-7; v_gene: TRBV7-3; abundance: many; d_gene: TRBD1; CDR3nt: TGTGCCAGCAGCCCAGGGGGCAGGGGGCGCGAGAACGAGCAGTACTTC; CDR3aa: CASSPGGRGRENEQYF
j_gene: TRBJ2-7; v_gene: TRBV6-1; abundance: many; d_gene: .; CDR3nt: TGTGCCAGCACCGTGCCGGGACGGAACTACGAGCAGTACTTC; CDR3aa: CASTVPGRNYEQYF
j_gene: TRBJ2-5; v_gene: TRBV29-1; abundance: many; d_gene: TRBD2; CDR3nt: TGCAGCGTTGTCCCTAGCGGGAGTGGTTTGGAGACCCAGTACTTC; CDR3aa: CSVVPSGSGLETQYF
j_gene: TRBJ1-6; v_gene: TRBV7-3; abundance: many; d_gene: .; CDR3nt: TGTGCCAGCAGCAAAATTAAGGGGTCACCCCTCCACTTT; CDR3aa: CASSKIKGSPLHF
j_gene: TRBJ2-5; v_gene: TRBV19; abundance: many; d_gene: TRBD2; CDR3nt: TGTGCCAGTAGTCCTGGGGGGGATCGTAAAGAGACCCAGTACTTC; CDR3aa: CASSPGGDRKETQYF
j_gene: TRBJ2-7; v_gene: TRBV12-3/TRBV12-4; abundance: many; d_gene: TRBD1; CDR3nt: TGTGCCAGCACCAAGGACAGGGACTACGAGCAGTACTTC; CDR3aa: CASTKDRDYEQYF
j_gene: TRBJ2-7; v_gene: TRBV28; abundance: .; d_gene: .; CDR3nt: TGTGCCAGCGTCTATGCGGGCGAGCAGTACTTC; CDR3aa: CASVYAGEQYF
j_gene: TRBJ2-7; v_gene: TRBV28; abundance: .; d_gene: .; CDR3nt: TGTGCCAGCAGTTTCTGGGTGACGGCCTACGAGCAGTACTTC; CDR3aa: CASSFWVTAYEQYF
j_gene: TRBJ2-7; v_gene: TRBV7-8; abundance: many; d_gene: TRBD2; CDR3nt: TGTGCCAGCAGCACGAGGACTAGCGGGGGGTTGTTATCCTACGAGCAGTACTTC; CDR3aa: CASSTRTSGGLLSYEQYF
j_gene: TRBJ2-2; v_gene: TRBV6-2/TRBV6-3; abundance: many; d_gene: .; CDR3nt: TGTGCCAGCAGTTACATCGGGCCCGGGGAGCTGTTTTTT; CDR3aa: CASSYIGPGELFF
j_gene: TRBJ2-5; v_gene: TRBV24-1; abundance: many; d_gene: TRBD2; CDR3nt: TGTGCCACCCAAAAGACTAGCGGCCAAGAGACCCAGTACTTC; CDR3aa: CATQKTSGQETQYF
j_gene: TRBJ1-5; v_gene: TRBV7-9; abundance: many; d_gene: TRBD1; CDR3nt: TGTGCCAGCAGCCGGACAGGGGGCGGCCTGGAGCCCCAGCATTTT; CDR3aa: CASSRTGGGLEPQHF
j_gene: TRBJ1-5; v_gene: TRBV6-1; abundance: many; d_gene: TRBD1; CDR3nt: TGTGCCAGCAGTGGAATACGGACAGGGGGCGATCAGCCCCAGCATTTT; CDR3aa: CASSGIRTGGDQPQHF
j_gene: TRBJ2-5; v_gene: TRBV2; abundance: many; d_gene: TRBD2; CDR3nt: TGTGCCAGCAGGGTGGGTCTAGCGGGAGCGGAGACCCAGTACTTC; CDR3aa: CASRVGLAGAETQYF
j_gene: TRBJ2-7; v_gene: TRBV5-1; abundance: many; d_gene: TRBD2; CDR3nt: TGCGCCAGCAGTCCTAGCGGGGGGTACGAGCAGTACTTC; CDR3aa: CASSPSGGYEQYF
j_gene: TRBJ1-5; v_gene: TRBV20-1; abundance: many; d_gene: .; CDR3nt: TGCAGTGCTAGTGGTGCCGCGGACAGCCATCAGCCCCAGCATTTT; CDR3aa: CSASGAADSHQPQHF
j_gene: TRBJ2-5; v_gene: TRBV12-3/TRBV12-4; abundance: few; d_gene: TRBD2; CDR3nt: TGTGCCAGCAGGTCCGGACTAGCCAGCCAGTACTTC; CDR3aa: CASRSGLASQYF
j_gene: TRBJ1-5; v_gene: TRBV6-5; abundance: many; d_gene: TRBD1; CDR3nt: TGTGCCAGCAGTTGGGGACAGAATAGCAATCAGCCCCAGCATTTT; CDR3aa: CASSWGQNSNQPQHF
j_gene: TRBJ2-2; v_gene: TRBV11-1; abundance: many; d_gene: .; CDR3nt: TGTGCCAGCAGCTGGGACTCTTCCAACCCCCGTGGGGAGCTGTTTTTT; CDR3aa: CASSWDSSNPRGELFF
j_gene: TRBJ1-6; v_gene: TRBV7-2; abundance: many; d_gene: .; CDR3nt: TGTGCCAGCAGCCTTGATAACTCGAGGATTTCACCCCTCCACTTT; CDR3aa: CASSLDNSRISPLHF
j_gene: TRBJ1-2; v_gene: TRBV2; abundance: many; d_gene: .; CDR3nt: TGTGCCAGCAGTGAGTTTTCAGAGCCTGGCTACACCTTC; CDR3aa: CASSEFSEPGYTF
j_gene: TRBJ2-7; v_gene: TRBV12-3/TRBV12-4; abundance: few; d_gene: .; CDR3nt: TGTGCCAGCTCACGACTCACAGGGTTAGAGGGATACGAGCAGTACTTC; CDR3aa: CASSRLTGLEGYEQYF
j_gene: TRBJ1-5; v_gene: TRBV12-3/TRBV12-4; abundance: many; d_gene: .; CDR3nt: TGTGCCAGCAGTTTAGCGGGCAGTAAATATCAGCCCCAGCATTTT; CDR3aa: CASSLAGSKYQPQHF
j_gene: TRBJ1-1; v_gene: TRBV29-1; abundance: .; d_gene: TRBD1; CDR3nt: TGCAGCGTTGCTCGTCCGGGACAGGGGAACGAAGCTTTCTTT; CDR3aa: CSVARPGQGNEAFF
j_gene: TRBJ2-7; v_gene: TRBV12-3/TRBV12-4; abundance: many; d_gene: .; CDR3nt: TGTGCCAGCAGTCCCCAGGGGGAGGGTACGTCCGAGCAGTACTTC; CDR3aa: CASSPQGEGTSEQYF
j_gene: TRBJ1-2; v_gene: TRBV5-1; abundance: many; d_gene: .; CDR3nt: TGCGCCAGCAGCTTGGACGCGGGGAACTATGGCTACACCTTC; CDR3aa: CASSLDAGNYGYTF
j_gene: TRBJ2-2; v_gene: TRBV12-3/TRBV12-4; abundance: many; d_gene: .; CDR3nt: TGTGCCAGCAGTTTACCGGCTGAAAACACCGGGGAGCTGTTTTTT; CDR3aa: CASSLPAENTGELFF
j_gene: TRBJ2-7; v_gene: TRBV18; abundance: .; d_gene: .; CDR3nt: TGTGCCAGCTCACCAGAGACGGTCTACGAGCAGTACTTC; CDR3aa: CASSPETVYEQYF
j_gene: TRBJ1-2; v_gene: TRBV7-9; abundance: many; d_gene: .; CDR3nt: TGTGCCAGCAGCATCGGTACGGGGTTTAGGTCCTATGGCTACACCTTC; CDR3aa: CASSIGTGFRSYGYTF